This T cell receptor (beta chain) was captured by sequencing in a study of Tregs in tolerant kidney transplant recipients. Overall study results and limits: In tolerant patients, donor-specific Tregs outgrew total Tregs, suggesting antigen-driven expansion. Tregs expanded with activated donor B cells seemed most donor-specific.

V lost 7 bases, J lost 0 bases, and 12 bases lay in between. This CDR3 is built from 14 residues. The germline gives CDR1 MNHEY, CDR2 SVGAGI. The data were produced by immunoSEQ multiplex PCR, yet TCRdb's version contains in-frame clones alone and is incomplete. The sample yields about 110,000 clones, 90% seen once. With respect to this clone: As yet, its antigen is unknown.

This receptor was obtained from a human donor who received a combined kidney and bone marrow transplant. Material: CD4+ T cells from blood, obtained before the transplant. The V and J genes are TRBV6-5 and TRBJ1-1, with D perhaps TRBD1 (5 bases). This CDR3 reads CASTPGGLNTEAFF. Here the CDR3 DNA reads TGTGCCAGCACCCCGGGGGGACTGAACACTGAAGCTTTCTTT.